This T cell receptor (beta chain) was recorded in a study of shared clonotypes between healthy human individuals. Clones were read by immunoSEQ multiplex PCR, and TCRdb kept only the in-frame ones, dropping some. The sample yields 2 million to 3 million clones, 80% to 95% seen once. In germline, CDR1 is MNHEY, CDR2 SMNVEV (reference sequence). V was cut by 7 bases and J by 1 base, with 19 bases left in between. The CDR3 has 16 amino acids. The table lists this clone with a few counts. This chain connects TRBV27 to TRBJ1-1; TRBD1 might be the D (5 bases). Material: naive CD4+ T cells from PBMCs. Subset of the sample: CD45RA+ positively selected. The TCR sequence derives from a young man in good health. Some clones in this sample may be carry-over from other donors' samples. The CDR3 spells CASNDLIKGRNTEAFF. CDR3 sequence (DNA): TGTGCCAGCAACGACCTTATCAAGGGGCGGAACACTGAAGCTTTCTTT.